This T cell receptor beta chain was sequenced during a study of PD-1 blockade in classical Hodgkin lymphoma. The overall study: Intravenous nivolumab at 3 mg/kg was given to patients every 2 weeks.

The length of the CDR3 is 13 residues. The germline CDR1 and CDR2 sequences are MNHNY and SVGAGI (reference sequence). Trimming removed 2 bases from V and 5 bases from J, with 6 bases in between. Worth noting for this clone: The antigen is undetermined.

Following autologous stem cell transplantation, relapse occurred in every patient, and exposure to brentuximab vedotin varied. Libraries were prepared by immunoSEQ multiplex PCR; TCRdb keeps only in-frame clonotypes and omits some of them. The table has tens of thousands of clones, around 80% seen once. Study-level points and caveats: Patients who began taking nivolumab under 1 year after ASCT were left out. Baseline TCR diversity was reportedly lower in newly diagnosed patients than healthy donors.

This sequence originates from a human donor with classical Hodgkin lymphoma. This chain links TRBV6-6 with TRBJ2-2; D is undetermined. Here the sequenced sample was peripheral blood mononuclear cells (PBMCs), taken before the second cycle of nivolumab. The CDR3 reads CASSYPGTGELFF. The CDR3 region has the DNA TGTGCCAGCAGTTACCCCGGAACCGGGGAGCTGTTTTTT.